This T cell receptor beta chain was sequenced in a study of T cells of healthy individuals. TCRdb called the 5' RACE reads again in MiXCR, with one record for every CDR3 protein. The sample records about 82,000 distinct CDR3 sequences, around 5.1% being singletons. This clonotype was found many times. The CDR3 is 13 amino acids. The germline V gene encodes CDR1 SNHLY and CDR2 FYNNEI. Trimming removed 4 bases from V and 5 bases from J, with 8 bases in between. This TCR was sampled from a female donor in good health. The chain links TRBV2 to TRBJ1-4; the D gene is possibly TRBD1 (5 bases). Here the CDR3 DNA reads TGTGCCAGCAGTGGGACAAGGAATGAAAAACTGTTTTTT. Its translation is CASSGTRNEKLFF.